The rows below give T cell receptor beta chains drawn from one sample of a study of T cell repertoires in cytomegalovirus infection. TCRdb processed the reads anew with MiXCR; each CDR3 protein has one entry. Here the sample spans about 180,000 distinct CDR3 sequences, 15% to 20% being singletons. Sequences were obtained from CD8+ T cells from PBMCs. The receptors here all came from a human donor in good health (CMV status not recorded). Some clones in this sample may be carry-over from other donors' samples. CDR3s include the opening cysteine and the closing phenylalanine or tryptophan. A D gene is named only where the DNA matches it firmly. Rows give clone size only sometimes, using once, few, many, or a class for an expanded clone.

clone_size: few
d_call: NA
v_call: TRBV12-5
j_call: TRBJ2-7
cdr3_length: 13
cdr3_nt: TGTGCTAGTGGTGATATTTTGCCGTACGAGCAGTACTTC
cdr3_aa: CASGDILPYEQYF

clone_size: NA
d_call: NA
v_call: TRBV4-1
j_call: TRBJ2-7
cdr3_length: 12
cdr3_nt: TGCGCCAGCAGCCAAGATTTGGGGGAGCAGTACTTC
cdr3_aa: CASSQDLGEQYF

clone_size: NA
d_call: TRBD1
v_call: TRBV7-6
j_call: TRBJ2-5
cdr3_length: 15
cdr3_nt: TGTGCCAGCAGCTTATTTGGAGGGACAGGGGAGACCCAGTACTTC
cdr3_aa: CASSLFGGTGETQYF

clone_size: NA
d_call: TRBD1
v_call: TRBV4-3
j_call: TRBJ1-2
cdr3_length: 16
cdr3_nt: TGCGCCAGCAGCCAGGACAGGGGGCCGGTGATTAATGGCTACACCTTC
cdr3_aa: CASSQDRGPVINGYTF

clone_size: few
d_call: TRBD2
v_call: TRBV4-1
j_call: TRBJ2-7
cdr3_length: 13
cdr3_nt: TGCGCCAGCAGCCACCGACTAGCGGGGGAGCAGTACTTC
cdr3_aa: CASSHRLAGEQYF

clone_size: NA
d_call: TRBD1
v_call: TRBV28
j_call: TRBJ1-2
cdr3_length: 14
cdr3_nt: TGTGCCAGCAGTTTTGGGACAGGGCTGTATGGCTACACCTTC
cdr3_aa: CASSFGTGLYGYTF

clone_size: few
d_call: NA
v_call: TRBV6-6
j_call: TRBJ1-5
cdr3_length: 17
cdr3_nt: TGTGCCAGCAGTTACTCCTGGGGGGGGAATAGCAATCAGCCCCAGCATTTT
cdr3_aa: CASSYSWGGNSNQPQHF

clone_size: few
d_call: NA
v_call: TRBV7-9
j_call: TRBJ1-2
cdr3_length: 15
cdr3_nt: TGTGCCAGCAGCCCGACCATCGGGGGATCAGGTGGCTACACCTTC
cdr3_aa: CASSPTIGGSGGYTF

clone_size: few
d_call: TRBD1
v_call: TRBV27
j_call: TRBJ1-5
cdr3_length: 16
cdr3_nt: TGTGCCAGCAGTTCTCGGACAGGGCTTAGCAATCAGCCCCAGCATTTT
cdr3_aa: CASSSRTGLSNQPQHF

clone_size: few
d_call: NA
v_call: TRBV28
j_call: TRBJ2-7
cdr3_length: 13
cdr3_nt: TGTGCCAGCAGCCCAGGGTACTCCTACGAGCAGTACTTC
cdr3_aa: CASSPGYSYEQYF

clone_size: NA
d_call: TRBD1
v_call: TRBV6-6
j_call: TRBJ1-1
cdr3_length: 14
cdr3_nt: TGTGCCAGCAATTGGGGACAGCTGAACACTGAAGCTTTCTTT
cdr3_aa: CASNWGQLNTEAFF

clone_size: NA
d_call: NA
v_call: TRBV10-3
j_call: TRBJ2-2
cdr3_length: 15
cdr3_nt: TGTGCCATCAGTGAGTCGATAGGGAGCACCGGGGAGCTGTTTTTT
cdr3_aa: CAISESIGSTGELFF

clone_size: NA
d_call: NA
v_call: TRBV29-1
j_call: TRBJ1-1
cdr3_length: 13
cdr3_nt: TGCAGCGTTGGTCAGGGTATTGGAGCTGAAGCTTTCTTT
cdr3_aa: CSVGQGIGAEAFF

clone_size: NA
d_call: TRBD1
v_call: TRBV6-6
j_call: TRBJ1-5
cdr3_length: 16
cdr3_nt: TGTGCCAGCAGTTACTCAATGACAGGGTCCATGGTGTCCCAGCATTTT
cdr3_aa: CASSYSMTGSMVSQHF

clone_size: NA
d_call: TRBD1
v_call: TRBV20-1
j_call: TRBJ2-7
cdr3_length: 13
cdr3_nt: TGCAGTGCTAGCGGGACAGTACACTACGAGCAGTACTTC
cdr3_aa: CSASGTVHYEQYF